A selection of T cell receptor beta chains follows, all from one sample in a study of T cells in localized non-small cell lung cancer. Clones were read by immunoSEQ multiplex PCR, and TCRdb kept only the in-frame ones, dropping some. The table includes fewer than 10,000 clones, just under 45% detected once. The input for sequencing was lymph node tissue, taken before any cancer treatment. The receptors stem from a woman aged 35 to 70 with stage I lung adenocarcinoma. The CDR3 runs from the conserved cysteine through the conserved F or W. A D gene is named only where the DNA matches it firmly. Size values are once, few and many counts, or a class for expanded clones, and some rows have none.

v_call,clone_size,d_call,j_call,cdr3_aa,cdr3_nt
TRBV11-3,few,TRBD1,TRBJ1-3,CASSLGVTGAGNTIYF,TGTGCCAGCAGCTTAGGAGTTACAGGGGCTGGAAACACCATATATTTT
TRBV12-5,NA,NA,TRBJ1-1,CANGLVQKGSGTEAFF,TGTGCTAATGGTTTGGTACAAAAGGGTAGTGGGACTGAAGCTTTCTTT
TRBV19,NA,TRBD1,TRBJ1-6,CASSMDREDSPLHF,TGTGCCAGTAGTATGGACAGGGAAGATTCACCCCTCCACTTT
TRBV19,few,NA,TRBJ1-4,CASTGQGEKLFF,TGTGCCAGTACGGGACAAGGGGAAAAACTGTTTTTT
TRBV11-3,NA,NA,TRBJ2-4,CASSAGFGKNIQYF,TGTGCCAGCAGCGCCGGATTCGGCAAAAACATTCAGTACTTC
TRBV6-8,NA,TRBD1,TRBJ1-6,CASSYSGQGNSPLHF,TGTGCCAGCAGTTACTCGGGACAGGGTAATTCACCCCTCCACTTT
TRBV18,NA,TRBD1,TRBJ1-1,CASSPIGQGETEAFF,TGTGCCAGCTCACCCATCGGACAGGGGGAGACTGAAGCTTTCTTT
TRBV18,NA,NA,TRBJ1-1,CASSPLGGITEAFF,TGTGCCAGCTCACCACTGGGCGGAATCACTGAAGCTTTCTTT
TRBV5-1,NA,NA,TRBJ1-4,CASSPGDGATNEKLFF,TGCGCCAGCAGCCCCGGGGACGGAGCAACTAATGAAAAACTGTTTTTT
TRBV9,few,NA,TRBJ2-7,CASSEIPGYEQYF,TGTGCCAGCAGTGAAATCCCGGGTTACGAGCAGTACTTC
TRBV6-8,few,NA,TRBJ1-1,CASSYSKAGWRTEAFF,TGTGCCAGCAGTTACTCGAAGGCAGGATGGCGGACTGAAGCTTTCTTT
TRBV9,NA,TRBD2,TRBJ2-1,CASSVLSGVSEQFF,TGTGCCAGCAGCGTGCTTAGCGGGGTCTCTGAGCAGTTCTTC
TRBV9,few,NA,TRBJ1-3,CASSLPIGGVQRNTIYF,TGTGCCAGCAGCCTCCCGATCGGGGGGGTACAGCGAAACACCATATATTTT